Shown below are 17 T cell receptor beta chains from a single sample sequenced in a study of cytomegalovirus exposure and HLA in healthy donors (dated by TCRdb to about 2017). Libraries were built with the immunoSEQ multiplex PCR assay. For the multiplex PCR, a mixture combining 60 forward primers for TCR Vbeta segments and 13 reverse primers for TCR Jbeta segments was used. TCRdb limited this immuneACCESS table to in-frame rearrangements with V and J called. A share of clones is missing; checked studies link under half to unresolved V genes, and the rest is unexplained. This sample comprises nearly 80,000 clones, under 85% of them detected only once. The top ten clonotypes cover approximately 20% of the sample. The specimen sequenced was PBMCs. Receptor source: a woman in her thirties or forties in good health and CMV-seropositive.

The table lists this clone with a few counts. The chain is built from TRBV2 and TRBJ2-7; D uncertain. V was clipped by 5 bases and J by 3 bases, with 8 bases between them. The length of the CDR3 is 12 residues. Looked up from germline, CDR1 is SNHLY and CDR2 is FYNNEI. The DNA of the CDR3 is TGTGCCAGCAGTACTCAGGACTACGAGCAGTACTTC. Translation gives CASSTQDYEQYF.

This clone was detected a few times. The J gene is TRBJ1-2, the V gene TRBV5-1; D remains ambiguous. Trimming took off 0 bases at V and 8 bases at J, with 20 bases between the two ends. The CDR3 contains 16 residues. Germline loops: CDR1 SGHRS, CDR2 YFSETQ. CDR3: CASSLEVNRGSKGYTF. The CDR3 nucleotides read TGCGCCAGCAGCTTGGAGGTTAATCGGGGTTCTAAGGGCTACACCTTC.

This sequence joins TRBV5-6 and TRBJ1-1; 10 nucleotides align to TRBD1. The ends lost 4 bases at V and 1 base at J; junction bases unmatched: 7. The germline V gene has CDR1 SGHDT and CDR2 YYEEEE. The CDR3 extends over 16 amino acids. The CDR3 sequence is CASSARDRGRNTEAFF. CDR3 nucleotides: TGTGCCAGCAGCGCCCGGGACAGGGGTAGGAACACTGAAGCTTTCTTT. Based on the CDR3 plus reference TRBV5-6 and TRBJ1-1, the full variable domain is DAGVTQSPTHLIKTRGQQVTLRCSPKSGHDTVSWYQQALGQGPQFIFQYYEEEERQRGNFPDRFSGHQFPNYSSELNVNALLLGDSALYLCASSARDRGRNTEAFFGQGTRLTVV.

The rearrangement uses TRBV28 and TRBJ1-1; 8 bases align to TRBD1. This CDR3 region has 12 residues. Germline lookup yields CDR1 MDHEN and CDR2 SYDVKM. After removal of 8 bases from V and 4 bases from J, the junction contained 3 bases not matched to a gene. The CDR3 DNA is TGTGCCAGCCTAGACAGGGGCACTGAAGCTTTCTTT. Amino acids: CASLDRGTEAFF. The full variable domain, with the rest looked up from reference TRBV28 and TRBJ1-1, is DVKVTQSSRYLVKRTGEKVFLECVQDMDHENMFWYRQDPGLGLRLIYFSYDVKMKEKGDIPEGYSVSREKKERFSLILESASTNQTSMYLCASLDRGTEAFFGQGTRLTVV.

This clone was counted a single time. The chain is built from TRBV30 and TRBJ1-2, with D perhaps matching TRBD1 (5 bases). Trimming cost V 3 bases and J 11 bases, with 16 bases left between them. CDR1 GTSNPN and CDR2 SVGIG come from the germline V gene (reference sequence). The CDR3 covers 12 residues. The CDR3 spells CAWSRGGAGYTF. DNA of the CDR3: TGTGCCTGGAGCCGTGGAGGGGCGGGATACACCTTC.

This rearrangement joins TRBV28 to TRBJ1-5; unclear D gene. Germline V CDR1 and CDR2: MDHEN, SYDVKM. The CDR3 sequence is 15 residues long. The germline V and J ends were trimmed by 8 bases and 3 bases, with 17 bases remaining between them. The CDR3 protein is CASHSGSYFNQPQHF. In DNA form, the CDR3 reads TGTGCCAGCCACAGCGGCAGCTACTTCAATCAGCCCCAGCATTTT.

The chain couples TRBV4-1 to TRBJ2-7; 16 bases are a match to TRBD2. Germline loops: CDR1 MGHRA, CDR2 YSYEKL. This CDR3 is built from 18 residues. Losses at the gene ends were 1 base for V and 4 bases for J; bases not matched to a gene: 7. DNA of the CDR3: TGCGCCAGCAGCCAAGCCGGGACTAGCGGGAGGGCAAGGTACGAGCAGTACTTC. Its translation: CASSQAGTSGRARYEQYF.

The chain carries TRBV2 and TRBJ1-4, with 8 bases matching TRBD1. The CDR3 covers 17 residues. Trimming took 7 bases from V and 7 from J; bases not matched to a gene: 17. CDR1 is SNHLY, CDR2 FYNNEI, per germline. CDR3 bases: TGTGCCAGCACCAACTGGGAGAGGACAGGGCTTCCTGAAAAACTGTTTTTT. Amino acid sequence: CASTNWERTGLPEKLFF.

This chain links TRBV28 with TRBJ1-2; D is unresolved. Germline CDR1 is MDHEN and CDR2 is SYDVKM. V was cut by 7 bases and J by 4 bases, with 10 bases left in between. CDR3 length equals 12 residues. CDR3 bases: TGTGCCAGCACCTCGGGGAGCTATGGCTACACCTTC. Amino acid sequence: CASTSGSYGYTF.

This chain joins TRBV29-1 and TRBJ1-1, with 7 nucleotides matching TRBD1. Germline V gene data show CDR1 as SQVTM and CDR2 as ANQGSEA. The CDR3 has 13 amino acids. With V trimmed by 2 bases and J by 7 bases, 7 bases remained unmatched. CDR3: CSVELRGKGEAFF. The CDR3 bases are TGCAGCGTTGAACTCAGGGGGAAAGGTGAAGCTTTCTTT.

V and J are TRBV19 and TRBJ1-5; no reliable D call. V lost 1 base and J 7 bases, leaving 14 bases between the germline ends. The CDR3 sequence is 15 residues long. Looked up from germline, CDR1 is LNHDA and CDR2 is SQIVND (reference sequence). CDR3 sequence (DNA): TGTGCCAGTAGTATAGGCAACACCCCGGGACAGCCCCAGCATTTT. Translating it yields CASSIGNTPGQPQHF.

V usage is TRBV11-1 and J usage is TRBJ1-1; 10 nucleotides match TRBD1. Unmatched junction bases numbered 8, after V lost 1 base and J lost 6 bases. The V gene's germline CDR1 is SGHAT and CDR2 FQDESV (reference sequence). This CDR3 contains 16 residues. In nucleotides, the CDR3 is TGTGCCAGCAGCTTAGTGGGCGACAGGGGGCCCCCTGAAGCTTTCTTT. It is translated as CASSLVGDRGPPEAFF.

The sample holds a few counts of this clone. J is TRBJ2-7 and V is TRBV28; TRBD2 matches 10 bases. V trimming: 4 bases; J trimming: 4 bases; junction bases outside the gene matches: 7. This CDR3 comprises 15 residues. The germline CDR1 and CDR2 sequences are MDHEN and SYDVKM. The CDR3 DNA sequence: TGTGCCAGCAGTTCAGGGGCTAGCGGGAGATACGAGCAGTACTTC. It encodes CASSSGASGRYEQYF.

The rearrangement uses TRBV28 and TRBJ2-7, with 14 nucleotides matching TRBD2. J lost 1 base, V lost 4 bases, and 6 bases had no gene match. The CDR3 sequence is 17 residues long. Germline values: CDR1 MDHEN, CDR2 SYDVKM. In DNA, the CDR3 is TGTGCCAGCAGTTCGACTAGCGGGAGGGCCGGGTCCTACGAGCAGTACTTC. Translated: CASSSTSGRAGSYEQYF.

The V gene is TRBV29-1, the J gene TRBJ2-1; D is unclear. V dropped 0 bases and J dropped 2 bases, with 5 bases sitting between them. Germline CDR1 and CDR2: SQVTM and ANQGSEA. CDR3 length equals 13 residues. The CDR3 DNA reads as TGCAGCGTTGAAGAAGCCCCCTACAATGAGCAGTTCTTC. Its translation is CSVEEAPYNEQFF.

This clone came up once. J is TRBJ1-6 and V is TRBV5-1; D may be TRBD1 (6 bases). V lost 4 bases and J lost 7, with 15 bases in between. The CDR3 consists of 15 residues. Germline V CDR1 and CDR2: SGHRS, YFSETQ. CDR3 region: CASSPQEGGNSPLHF. In nucleotides, the CDR3 is TGCGCCAGCAGCCCTCAGGAGGGGGGGAATTCACCCCTCCACTTT.

This clone appeared a single time. V and J are TRBV27 and TRBJ2-7; 7 bases are shared with TRBD1. The CDR3 is made up of 15 amino acids. The V and J ends lost 5 bases and 1 base, in that order; junction bases with no gene match: 8. CDR1 is MNHEY, CDR2 SMNVEV, per germline (reference sequence). The CDR3, as DNA: TGTGCCAGCAGTCTAAGACAGGGCCTTTCCTACGAGCAGTACTTC. Translation gives CASSLRQGLSYEQYF.